These 6 T cell receptor beta chains share one sample of origin, sequenced in a study of cytomegalovirus exposure and HLA in healthy donors. 13 Jbeta primers and 60 Vbeta primers were used for the PCR. Using immunoSEQ multiplex PCR, the repertoire was profiled, and TCRdb retains in-frame clones only, with some absent. The data show 80,000 or so clones, over 60% seen once. The sequencing sample was made of PBMCs. All receptors derive from a male donor in good health and CMV-seropositive.

The V and J genes are TRBV2 and TRBJ2-2, with D maybe TRBD2 (6 bases). The V gene's germline CDR1 is SNHLY and CDR2 FYNNEI. This CDR3 is 15 amino acids long. Trimming pared 1 base from V and 5 bases from J, leaving 11 bases between. The CDR3 DNA follows: TGTGCCAGCAGTGAAGTTGGGGGGTGGACCGGGGAGCTGTTTTTT. Protein: CASSEVGGWTGELFF.

V and J are TRBV19 and TRBJ1-6; 8 bases match TRBD1. The V gene end was trimmed by 4 bases and the J gene end by 6 bases; junction bases not matched to a gene: 2. CDR1 is LNHDA, CDR2 SQIVND, per germline (reference sequence). The length of the CDR3 is 14 residues. Here the CDR3 reads CASSKQGVNSPLHF. Here the CDR3 DNA reads TGTGCCAGTAGTAAACAGGGGGTTAATTCACCCCTCCACTTT.

This sequence joins TRBV28 and TRBJ2-1; TRBD1 is a possible D gene (6 bases). CDR1 is MDHEN and CDR2 is SYDVKM in the germline V gene. The V and J ends lost 2 bases and 6 bases respectively, with 17 bases between them. The CDR3 consists of 16 residues. CDR3 amino acids: CASSLPQGSALNEQFF. CDR3 DNA: TGTGCCAGCAGTTTACCCCAGGGGTCCGCCCTCAATGAGCAGTTCTTC.

The rearrangement uses TRBV4-1 and TRBJ2-3; 10 bases map to TRBD2. Germline lookup yields CDR1 MGHRA and CDR2 YSYEKL. The CDR3 is made up of 15 amino acids. The J segment lost 6 bases and the V segment lost 7 bases, leaving 10 bases of the junction unmatched. The CDR3 is CASTLIAGGSDTQYF. The CDR3 region has the DNA TGCGCCAGCACCTTGATAGCGGGGGGTTCCGATACGCAGTATTTT.

V gene TRBV27 combines with J gene TRBJ2-7; unclear D gene. CDR1 MNHEY and CDR2 SMNVEV come from the germline V gene (reference sequence). This CDR3 contains 12 residues. V lost 5 bases to trimming and J lost 3 bases, with 8 bases between them. As DNA, the CDR3 is TGTGCCAGCAGTCTACGATTCTACGAGCAGTACTTC. As protein: CASSLRFYEQYF.

The chain has TRBV7-9 and TRBJ1-1; the D is unclear. Germline V CDR1 and CDR2: SEHNR, FQNEAQ (reference sequence). Trimming took off 1 base at V and 5 bases at J, with 5 bases between the two ends. The CDR3 covers 12 residues. The CDR3 protein is CASSLGATEAFF. In nucleotides, the CDR3 is TGTGCCAGCAGCTTAGGGGCGACTGAAGCTTTCTTT. The full variable domain, in which reference TRBV7-9 and TRBJ1-1 provide the parts outside the CDR3, is DTGVSQNPRHKITKRGQNVTFRCDPISEHNRLYWYRQTLGQGPEFLTYFQNEAQLEKSRLLSDRFSAERPKGSFSTLEIQRTEQGDSAMYLCASSLGATEAFFGQGTRLTVV.